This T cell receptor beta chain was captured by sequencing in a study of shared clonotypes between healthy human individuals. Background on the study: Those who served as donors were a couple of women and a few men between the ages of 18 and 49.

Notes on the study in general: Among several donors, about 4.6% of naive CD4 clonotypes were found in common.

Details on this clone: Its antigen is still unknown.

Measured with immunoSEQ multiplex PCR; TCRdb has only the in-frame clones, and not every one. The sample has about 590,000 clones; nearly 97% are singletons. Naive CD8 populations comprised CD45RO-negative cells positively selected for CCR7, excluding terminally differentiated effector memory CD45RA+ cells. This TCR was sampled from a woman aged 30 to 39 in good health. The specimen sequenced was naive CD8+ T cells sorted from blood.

The CDR3 region has the DNA TGTGCCAGCAGTTCTCGGGGACCGCTGAACACCGGGGAGCTGTTTTTT. Translated, it gives CASSSRGPLNTGELFF. V and J are TRBV7-6 and TRBJ2-2; TRBD1 or TRBD2 may be the D gene (5 bases each). Germline values: CDR1 SGHVS, CDR2 FNYEAQ. The V end lost 6 bases, the J end lost 1 base, and 15 bases lay between the germline ends. The CDR3 has 16 residues.